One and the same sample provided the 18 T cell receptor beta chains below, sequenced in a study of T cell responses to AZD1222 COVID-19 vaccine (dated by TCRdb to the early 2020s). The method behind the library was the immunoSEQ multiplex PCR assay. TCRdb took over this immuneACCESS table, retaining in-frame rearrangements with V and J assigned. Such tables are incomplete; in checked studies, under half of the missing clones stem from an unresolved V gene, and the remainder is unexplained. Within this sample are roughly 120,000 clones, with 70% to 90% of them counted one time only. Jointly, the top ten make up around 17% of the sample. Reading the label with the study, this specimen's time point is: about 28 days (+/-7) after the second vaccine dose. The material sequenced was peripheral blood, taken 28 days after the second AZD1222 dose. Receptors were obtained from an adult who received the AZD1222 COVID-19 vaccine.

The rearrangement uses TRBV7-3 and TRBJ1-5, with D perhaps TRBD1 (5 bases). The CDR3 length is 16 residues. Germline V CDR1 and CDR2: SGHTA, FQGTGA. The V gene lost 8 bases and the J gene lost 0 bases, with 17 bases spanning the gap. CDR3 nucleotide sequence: TGTGCCAGCCCTCGCGGGGCCGCCTATAGCAATCAGCCCCAGCATTTT. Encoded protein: CASPRGAAYSNQPQHF.

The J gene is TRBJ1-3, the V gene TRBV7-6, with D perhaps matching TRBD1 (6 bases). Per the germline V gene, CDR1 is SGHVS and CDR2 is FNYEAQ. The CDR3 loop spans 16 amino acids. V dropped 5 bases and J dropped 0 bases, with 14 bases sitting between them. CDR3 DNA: TGTGCCAGCAGCACAACGACAGGACTCTCTGGAAACACCATATATTTT. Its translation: CASSTTTGLSGNTIYF.

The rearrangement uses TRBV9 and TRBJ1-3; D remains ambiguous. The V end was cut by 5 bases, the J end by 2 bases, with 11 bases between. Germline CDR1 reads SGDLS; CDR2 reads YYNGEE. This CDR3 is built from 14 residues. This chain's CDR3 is CASSAGSAGNTIYF. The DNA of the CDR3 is TGTGCCAGCAGTGCCGGGTCCGCTGGAAACACCATATATTTT.

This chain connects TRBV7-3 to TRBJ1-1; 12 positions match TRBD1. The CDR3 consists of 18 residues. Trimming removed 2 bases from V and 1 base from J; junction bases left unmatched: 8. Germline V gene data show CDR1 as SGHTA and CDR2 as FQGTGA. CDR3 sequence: CASSLESGTGGRNTEAFF. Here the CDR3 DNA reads TGTGCCAGCAGCTTAGAATCCGGGACAGGGGGCCGGAACACTGAAGCTTTCTTT.

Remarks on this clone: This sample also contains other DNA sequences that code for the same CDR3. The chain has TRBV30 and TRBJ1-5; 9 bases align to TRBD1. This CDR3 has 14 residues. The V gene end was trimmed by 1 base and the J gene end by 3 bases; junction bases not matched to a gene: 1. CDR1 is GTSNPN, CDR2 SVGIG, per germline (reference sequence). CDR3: CAWSGTGDNQPQHF. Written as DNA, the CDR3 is TGTGCCTGGAGTGGGACAGGGGACAATCAGCCCCAGCATTTT.

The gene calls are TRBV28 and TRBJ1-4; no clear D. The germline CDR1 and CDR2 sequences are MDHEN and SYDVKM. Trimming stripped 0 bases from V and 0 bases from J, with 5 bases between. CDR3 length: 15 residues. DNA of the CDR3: TGTGCCAGCAGTTTATGGGCAGCAACTAATGAAAAACTGTTTTTT. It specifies CASSLWAATNEKLFF.

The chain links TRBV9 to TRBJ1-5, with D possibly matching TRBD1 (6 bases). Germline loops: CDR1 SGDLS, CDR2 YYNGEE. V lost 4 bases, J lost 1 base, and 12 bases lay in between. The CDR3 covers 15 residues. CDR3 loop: CASSLVGASNQPQHF. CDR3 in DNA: TGTGCCAGCAGCCTGGTGGGGGCAAGCAATCAGCCCCAGCATTTT.

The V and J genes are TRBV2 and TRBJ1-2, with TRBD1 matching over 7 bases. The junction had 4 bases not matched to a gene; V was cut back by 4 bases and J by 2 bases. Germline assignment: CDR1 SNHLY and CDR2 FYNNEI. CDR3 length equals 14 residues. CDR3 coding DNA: TGTGCCAGCAGTGGACAGGGAGTCAACTATGGCTACACCTTC. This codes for CASSGQGVNYGYTF.

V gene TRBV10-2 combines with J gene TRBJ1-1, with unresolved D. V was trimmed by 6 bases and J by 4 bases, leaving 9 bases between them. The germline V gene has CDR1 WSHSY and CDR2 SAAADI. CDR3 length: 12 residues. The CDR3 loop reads CASRGRFTEAFF. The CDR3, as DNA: TGCGCCAGCAGGGGCAGGTTCACTGAAGCTTTCTTT.

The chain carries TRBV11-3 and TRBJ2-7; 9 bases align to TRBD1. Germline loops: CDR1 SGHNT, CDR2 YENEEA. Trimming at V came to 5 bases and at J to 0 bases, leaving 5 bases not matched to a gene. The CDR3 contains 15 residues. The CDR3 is CASSTGQGSSYEQYF. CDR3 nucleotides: TGTGCCAGCAGCACCGGACAGGGGAGCTCCTACGAGCAGTACTTC.

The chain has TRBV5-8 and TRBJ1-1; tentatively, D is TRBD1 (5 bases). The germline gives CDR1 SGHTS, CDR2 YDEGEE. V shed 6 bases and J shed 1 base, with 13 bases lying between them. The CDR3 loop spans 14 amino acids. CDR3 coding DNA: TGTGCCAGCACCTTTAGGGGAAAGAACACTGAAGCTTTCTTT. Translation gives CASTFRGKNTEAFF.

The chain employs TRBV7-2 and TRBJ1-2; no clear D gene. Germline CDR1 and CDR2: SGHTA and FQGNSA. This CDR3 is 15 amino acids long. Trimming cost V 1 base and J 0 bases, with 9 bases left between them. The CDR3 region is CASSLVTGSNYGYTF. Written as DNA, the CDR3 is TGTGCCAGCAGCTTAGTTACGGGCTCTAACTATGGCTACACCTTC.

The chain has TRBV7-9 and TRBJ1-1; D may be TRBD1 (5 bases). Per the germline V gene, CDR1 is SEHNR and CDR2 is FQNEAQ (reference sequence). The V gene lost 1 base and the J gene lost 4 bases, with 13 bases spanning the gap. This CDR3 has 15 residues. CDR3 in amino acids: CASSLDDRGTTEAFF. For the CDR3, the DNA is TGTGCCAGCAGCTTAGATGACAGAGGAACCACTGAAGCTTTCTTT.

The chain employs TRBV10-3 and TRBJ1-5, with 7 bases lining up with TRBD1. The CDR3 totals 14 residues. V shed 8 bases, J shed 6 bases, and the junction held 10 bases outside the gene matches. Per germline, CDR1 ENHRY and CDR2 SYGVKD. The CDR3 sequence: CAIGTGEGVQPQHF. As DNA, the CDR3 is TGTGCCATCGGAACAGGGGAAGGAGTTCAGCCCCAGCATTTT.

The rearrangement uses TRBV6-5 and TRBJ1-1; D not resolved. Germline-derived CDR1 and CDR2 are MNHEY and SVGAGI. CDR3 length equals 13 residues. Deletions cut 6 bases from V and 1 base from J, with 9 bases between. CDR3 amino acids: CASSPDGNTEAFF. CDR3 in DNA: TGTGCCAGCAGCCCGGACGGGAACACTGAAGCTTTCTTT.

For the CDR3, the DNA is TGTGCCAGTAGTTTTCGGACAGGGGTTTTAATTAATGGCTACACCTTC. Amino acids: CASSFRTGVLINGYTF. This rearrangement joins TRBV19 to TRBJ1-2; 9 bases map to TRBD1. This CDR3 comprises 16 residues. Germline loops: CDR1 LNHDA, CDR2 SQIVND (reference sequence). V was clipped by 5 bases and J by 6 bases; unmatched bases: 13.

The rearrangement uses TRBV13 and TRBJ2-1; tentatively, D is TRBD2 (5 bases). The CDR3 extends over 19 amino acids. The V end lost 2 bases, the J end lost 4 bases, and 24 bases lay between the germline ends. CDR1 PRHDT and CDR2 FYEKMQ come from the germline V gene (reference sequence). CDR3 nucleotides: TGTGCCAGCAGCTTACAACCGGACTGGGTTTCTTTCGTGTACAATGAGCAGTTCTTC. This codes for CASSLQPDWVSFVYNEQFF. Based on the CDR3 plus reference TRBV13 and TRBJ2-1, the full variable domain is AAGVIQSPRHLIKEKRETATLKCYPIPRHDTVYWYQQGPGQDPQFLISFYEKMQSDKGSIPDRFSAQQFSDYHSELNMSSLELGDSALYFCASSLQPDWVSFVYNEQFFGPGTRLTVL.

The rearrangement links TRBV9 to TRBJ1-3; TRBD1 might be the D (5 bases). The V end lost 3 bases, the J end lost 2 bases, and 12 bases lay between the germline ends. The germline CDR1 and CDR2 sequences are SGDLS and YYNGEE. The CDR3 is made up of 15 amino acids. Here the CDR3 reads CASSGGPGPGNTIYF. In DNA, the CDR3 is TGTGCCAGCAGCGGGGGACCTGGCCCTGGAAACACCATATATTTT.